The next 9 T cell receptor beta chains were all read from a single sample in a study of T-cell reconstitution after alpha-beta-depleted transplantation in children. Preparing the TCRbeta library involved the use of unique molecular identifiers. From the PCR reads, TCRdb called clonotypes with MiXCR, one entry per CDR3 protein. The sample records some 550,000 distinct CDR3 sequences, around 17% being singletons. This sample comprised PBMCs from the stem cell graft donor, obtained from the stem cell graft. The receptors were gathered from a human donor who donated a stem cell graft to a child with acute lymphoblastic leukemia.

This clonotype has more than one count but fewer than ten. This CDR3 is CASSDGGLMNTEAFF. CDR3 bases: TGTGCCAGCAGTGACGGAGGTCTCATGAACACTGAAGCTTTCTTT. The J gene is TRBJ1-1, the V gene TRBV6-1; D is unclear. Per the germline V gene, CDR1 is MNHNS and CDR2 is SASEGT. CDR3 length: 15 residues. V was cut by 3 bases and J by 0 bases, with 11 bases left in between.

Ten or more counts support this clonotype. The chain employs TRBV18 and TRBJ2-3, with D perhaps matching TRBD2 (5 bases). Trimming cost V 3 bases and J 4 bases, with 8 bases left between them. The CDR3 contains 13 residues. Germline V gene data show CDR1 as KGHSH and CDR2 as LQKENI. The CDR3 here is CASSPTGADTQYF. CDR3 coding DNA: TGTGCCAGCTCACCCACCGGGGCAGATACGCAGTATTTT.

This clonotype has just a few counts. V gene TRBV5-5 combines with J gene TRBJ2-7, with 9 bases identical to TRBD2. There are 14 residues in the CDR3. From germline, CDR1 is SGHKS and CDR2 YYEKEE (reference sequence). Trimming cost V 2 bases and J 6 bases; bases outside gene matches: 6. For the CDR3, the DNA is TGTGCCAGCAGCTTAGTAGCGGGAGTTCTCGAGCAGTACTTC. Protein product: CASSLVAGVLEQYF.

A note on this clonotype: Likely a read error: the CDR3 ends without its conserved phenylalanine or tryptophan. The chain combines TRBV12-3 or TRBV12-4 with TRBJ1-5; D is unclear. The CDR3 length is 16 residues. Trimming took off 1 base at V and 2 bases at J, with 12 bases between the two ends. The CDR3 sequence: CASSLVGNTGNQPQHL. DNA of the CDR3: TGTGCCAGCAGTTTAGTCGGGAATACAGGCAATCAGCCCCAGCATTTG.

This clonotype was seen only a few times. The V gene is TRBV5-1, the J gene TRBJ2-1, with 7 bases lining up with TRBD2. This CDR3 region has 16 residues. After removal of 0 bases from V and 4 bases from J, the junction contained 7 bases not matched to a gene. Germline CDR1 is SGHRS and CDR2 is YFSETQ. As DNA, the CDR3 is TGCGCCAGCAGCTTGGTACCTAGCGGCAGGTACAATGAGCAGTTCTTC. Its protein product is CASSLVPSGRYNEQFF.

This clonotype turned up a few times. The chain joins TRBV6-1 to TRBJ2-2, with 16 bases matching TRBD2. This CDR3 contains 16 residues. The V gene's germline CDR1 is MNHNS and CDR2 SASEGT. Trimming cost V 11 bases and J 3 bases; bases outside gene matches: 6. In nucleotides, the CDR3 is TGTGCCGCTTTGGGACTAGCGGGAGGGTACACCGGGGAGCTGTTTTTT. Its protein product is CAALGLAGGYTGELFF.

This clonotype was detected only a few times. This chain uses TRBV6-1 with TRBJ2-1, with TRBD2 identical over 8 bases. The J segment lost 2 bases and the V segment lost 6 bases, leaving 3 bases of the junction unmatched. From germline, CDR1 is MNHNS and CDR2 SASEGT. CDR3 length equals 14 residues. CDR3 coding DNA: TGTGCCAGCAGGAGCGGGAGTACCTACAATGAGCAGTTCTTC. Amino acids: CASRSGSTYNEQFF.

This clonotype was observed a handful of times. CDR3 nucleotide sequence: TGTGCCAGCAGTTGGGAGGACACCGGGGAGCTGTTTTTT. Protein product: CASSWEDTGELFF. V is TRBV27 and J is TRBJ2-2; D possibly corresponds to TRBD2 (6 bases). V was cut by 4 bases and J by 3 bases, with 6 bases left in between. Germline loops: CDR1 MNHEY, CDR2 SMNVEV (reference sequence). The CDR3 length is 13 residues.

This chain links TRBV5-6 with TRBJ2-7; 7 bases line up with TRBD1. This CDR3 is built from 13 residues. With V trimmed by 1 base and J by 6 bases, 4 bases remained unmatched. CDR1 and CDR2 from the germline V gene are SGHDT and YYEEEE. CDR3 bases: TGTGCCAGCAGCTTGACGACAGGGCTCGAGCAGTACTTC. It is translated as CASSLTTGLEQYF.